This TCR beta chain was identified during a study of monozygotic twins with inflammatory bowel disease. Germline lookup yields CDR1 SQVTM and CDR2 ANQGSEA. This CDR3 has 12 residues. One entry per CDR3 protein, without DNA, is what TCRdb gives after re-calling the 5' RACE reads. This table lists fewer than 550,000 distinct CDR3 sequences. The receptor was isolated from a human donor with ulcerative colitis or Crohn's disease, or a healthy co-twin of an affected twin (not recorded which). Input material: blood. This chain connects TRBV29-1 to TRBJ2-7; checking the TCRdb D call of TRBD1 is not possible without DNA. The CDR3 sequence is CSVERDSLEQYF.